A single sample is the source of the 17 T cell receptor beta chains below, sequenced in a study of T cells in Graves' hyperthyroidism and ophthalmopathy. Amplification yielded TCR beta CDR3 regions, with RNA transcripts as the source. HTBI primers were the set used in a first-round RT-PCR of the TCR CDR3. MiXCR was run by TCRdb on the multiplex PCR reads, yielding one entry per CDR3 protein. The data show 500,000 to 650,000 distinct CDR3 sequences, less than 20% seen once. Sequencing was carried out using blood. The receptors stem from a man in his forties or fifties with Graves' ophthalmopathy.

For the CDR3, the DNA is TGTGCCAGCTCACCAGCGACAGGGAGCTTATCTCCCTATGGCTACACCTTC. Protein product: CASSPATGSLSPYGYTF. The chain uses TRBV18 and TRBJ1-2; 7 bases line up with TRBD1. The CDR3 extends over 17 amino acids. Germline V gene sequence: CDR1 KGHSH, CDR2 LQKENI. The trim removed 2 bases at V and 4 bases at J, leaving 13 bases unmatched.

The gene calls are TRBV5-8 and TRBJ2-7; D could derive from TRBD1 or TRBD2 (5 bases each). Trimming left V 2 bases short and J 2 bases short, with 11 bases between. Per germline, CDR1 SGHTS and CDR2 YDEGEE. The CDR3 totals 14 residues. The CDR3 loop is CASSLWDAPYEQYF. The CDR3 DNA sequence: TGTGCCAGCAGCTTATGGGACGCCCCCTACGAGCAGTACTTC.

The chain uses TRBV12-3 or TRBV12-4 and TRBJ1-4; D is perhaps TRBD1 (6 bases). The CDR3 runs to 18 residues. V lost 6 bases to trimming and J lost 0 bases, with 20 bases between them. In DNA form, the CDR3 reads TGTGCCAGCAGCACAGACAGGTTTTCTTATGCAACTAATGAAAAACTGTTTTTT. As protein: CASSTDRFSYATNEKLFF.

In its sample, this clonotype was seen a few times. The V gene is TRBV10-3, the J gene TRBJ2-1; 9 positions match TRBD2. The CDR3 has 16 residues. Germline V gene lookup returns CDR1 ENHRY and CDR2 SYGVKD. Trimming took 5 bases from V and 5 from J; bases not matched to a gene: 10. In nucleotides, the CDR3 is TGTGCCATCAGTAGGGGACTAGCTTTGGGAAACAATGAGCAGTTCTTC. Encoded protein: CAISRGLALGNNEQFF.

The chain uses TRBV7-2 and TRBJ2-1; 15 nucleotides match TRBD2. Germline V gene sequence: CDR1 SGHTA, CDR2 FQGNSA. J lost 7 bases, V lost 3 bases, and 4 bases had no gene match. The CDR3 extends over 16 amino acids. The CDR3 nucleotides are TGTGCCAGCAGCTTGCAAGGGACTAGCGGGAGGAATGAGCAGTTCTTC. It codes for CASSLQGTSGRNEQFF.

Ten or more counts support this clonotype. The V call is TRBV12-3 or TRBV12-4, the J call TRBJ1-1; D unclear. The CDR3 spans 13 residues. The V gene lost 7 bases and the J gene lost 2 bases, with 11 bases spanning the gap. CDR3 bases: TGTGCCAGCACCGGTCCCCTCAACACTGAAGCTTTCTTT. Protein sequence: CASTGPLNTEAFF.

The chain employs TRBV6-2 or TRBV6-3 and TRBJ2-7; tentative D call: TRBD2 (6 bases). From germline, CDR1 is MNHEY and CDR2 SVGEGT. V was pared by 7 bases and J by 2 bases, with 18 bases between. The length of the CDR3 is 15 residues. In DNA form, the CDR3 reads TGTGCCAGCAATGGAGGGCTGCCGGATGCCTACGAGCAGTACTTC. Residues: CASNGGLPDAYEQYF.

This clonotype was seen more than once but under ten times. The CDR3, as DNA: TGTGCCAGCAGCTTAGAAGGGGAATACTCCTACGAGCAGTACTTC. Protein product: CASSLEGEYSYEQYF. The J gene is TRBJ2-7, the V gene TRBV7-9; maybe TRBD1 (5 bases). CDR1 and CDR2 from the germline V gene are SEHNR and FQNEAQ (reference sequence). Trimming took 1 base from V and 0 from J, leaving 10 bases between them. The CDR3 has 15 residues.

The V call is TRBV5-1, the J call TRBJ2-5, with 10 bases that match TRBD2. The CDR3 contains 16 residues. The J segment lost 5 bases and the V segment lost 0 bases, leaving 7 bases of the junction unmatched. Germline values: CDR1 SGHRS, CDR2 YFSETQ. DNA for the CDR3: TGCGCCAGCAGCTTGGCGGCTAGCGGGAGTTGGGAGACCCAGTACTTC. Translated: CASSLAASGSWETQYF. The variable domain in full, with the rest retrieved from reference TRBV5-1 and TRBJ2-5, is KAGVTQTPRYLIKTRGQQVTLSCSPISGHRSVSWYQQTPGQGLQFLFEYFSETQRNKGNFPGRFSGRQFSNSRSEMNVSTLELGDSALYLCASSLAASGSWETQYFGPGTRLLVL.

As for this clonotype: No conserved phenylalanine or tryptophan ends this CDR3, so it is likely a read error. V gene TRBV11-1 combines with J gene TRBJ2-7, with D possibly being TRBD2 (6 bases). Germline loops: CDR1 SGHAT, CDR2 FQDESV (reference sequence). Deletions cut 2 bases from V and 3 bases from J, with 11 bases between. The CDR3 extends over 14 amino acids. CDR3 bases: TGTGCCAGCAGCTTAACGGGAGAATACTACGAGCAGTACCTC. Translated: CASSLTGEYYEQYL.

This clonotype has a count of ten or more. The rearrangement links TRBV12-3 or TRBV12-4 to TRBJ2-7; D not certain. The ends were cut back, 5 bases at V and 4 bases at J, with 9 bases in the middle. The CDR3 runs to 12 residues. CDR3 loop: CASSLDEYEQYF. In DNA, the CDR3 is TGTGCCAGCAGTCTGGACGAGTACGAGCAGTACTTC.

In this sample, this clonotype turned up a few times. The chain couples TRBV6-1 to TRBJ2-3; 10 bases are shared with TRBD1. This CDR3 is 15 amino acids long. Germline-derived CDR1 and CDR2 are MNHNS and SASEGT. The trim removed 6 bases at V and 2 bases at J, leaving 5 bases unmatched. The chain's CDR3 is CASSWGQGPTDTQYF. CDR3 DNA: TGTGCCAGCAGCTGGGGACAGGGGCCCACAGATACGCAGTATTTT.

This clonotype came up a few times. The J gene is TRBJ2-1, the V gene TRBV5-1; 8 nucleotides line up with TRBD1. Germline V lookup: CDR1 SGHRS, CDR2 YFSETQ. The V and J ends lost 4 bases and 8 bases, in that order; junction bases with no gene match: 11. The CDR3 is 15 amino acids. This chain's CDR3 is CASSIPPDRAYEQFF. The CDR3 bases are TGCGCCAGCAGCATCCCCCCGGACAGGGCATATGAGCAGTTCTTC. Together with reference TRBV5-1 and TRBJ2-1, the CDR3 gives the full variable domain: KAGVTQTPRYLIKTRGQQVTLSCSPISGHRSVSWYQQTPGQGLQFLFEYFSETQRNKGNFPGRFSGRQFSNSRSEMNVSTLELGDSALYLCASSIPPDRAYEQFFGPGTRLTVL.

V gene TRBV20-1 combines with J gene TRBJ2-7; tentatively, D is TRBD2 (5 bases). The CDR3 has 15 residues. Between the trimmed V and J ends, which lost 0 bases and 2 bases, there was a span of 14 bases. The germline CDR1 and CDR2 sequences are DFQATT and SNEGSKA (reference sequence). The chain's CDR3 is CSARDPGIDPYEQYF. DNA of the CDR3: TGCAGTGCTAGAGACCCGGGGATTGATCCCTACGAGCAGTACTTC.

A note on this clonotype: A junction boundary mismatches the germline segment, possibly from a read error. The chain links TRBV12-3 or TRBV12-4 to TRBJ2-7; 9 bases agree with TRBD1. The CDR3 length is 14 residues. This chain's CDR3 is CASRPGTGKYEQCF. For the CDR3, the DNA is TGTGCCAGCAGACCCGGGACAGGGAAGTACGAGCAGTGCTTC.

This clonotype was picked up a small number of times. V is TRBV7-2 and J is TRBJ2-2; D possibly uses TRBD1 or TRBD2 (6 bases each). The CDR3 has 16 amino acids. V shed 4 bases and J shed 4 bases, with 16 bases lying between them. Germline CDR1 is SGHTA and CDR2 is FQGNSA. CDR3 protein: CASSYARGRATGELFF. The CDR3, as DNA: TGTGCCAGCAGCTATGCCCGGGGGCGCGCCACCGGGGAGCTGTTTTTT.

This chain connects TRBV6-2 or TRBV6-3 to TRBJ2-7, with 7 bases matching TRBD2. Germline CDR1 MNHEY, CDR2 SVGEGT. After removal of 5 bases from V and 2 bases from J, the junction contained 12 bases not matched to a gene. CDR3 size: 16 residues. The CDR3 loop is CASSPQGRGLPYEQYF. As DNA, the CDR3 is TGTGCCAGCAGTCCCCAAGGGAGGGGTCTCCCCTACGAGCAGTACTTC.